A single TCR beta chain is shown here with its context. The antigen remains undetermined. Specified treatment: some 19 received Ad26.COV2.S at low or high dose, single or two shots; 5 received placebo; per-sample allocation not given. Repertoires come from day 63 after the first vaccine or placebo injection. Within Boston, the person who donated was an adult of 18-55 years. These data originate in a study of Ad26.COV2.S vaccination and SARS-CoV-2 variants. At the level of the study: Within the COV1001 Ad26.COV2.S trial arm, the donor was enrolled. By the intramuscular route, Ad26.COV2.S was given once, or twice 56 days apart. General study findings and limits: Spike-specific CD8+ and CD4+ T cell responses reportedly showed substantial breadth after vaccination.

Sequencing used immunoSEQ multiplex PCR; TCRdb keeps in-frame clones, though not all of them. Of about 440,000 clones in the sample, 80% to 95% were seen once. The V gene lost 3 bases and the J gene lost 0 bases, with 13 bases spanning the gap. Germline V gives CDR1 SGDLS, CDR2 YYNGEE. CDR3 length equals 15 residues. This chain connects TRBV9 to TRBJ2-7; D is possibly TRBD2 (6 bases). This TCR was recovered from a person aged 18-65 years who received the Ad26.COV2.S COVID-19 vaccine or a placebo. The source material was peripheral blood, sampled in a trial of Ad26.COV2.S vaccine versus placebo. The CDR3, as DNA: TGTGCCAGCAGCGAAAGCGGGCATGTCTCCTACGAGCAGTACTTC. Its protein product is CASSESGHVSYEQYF.